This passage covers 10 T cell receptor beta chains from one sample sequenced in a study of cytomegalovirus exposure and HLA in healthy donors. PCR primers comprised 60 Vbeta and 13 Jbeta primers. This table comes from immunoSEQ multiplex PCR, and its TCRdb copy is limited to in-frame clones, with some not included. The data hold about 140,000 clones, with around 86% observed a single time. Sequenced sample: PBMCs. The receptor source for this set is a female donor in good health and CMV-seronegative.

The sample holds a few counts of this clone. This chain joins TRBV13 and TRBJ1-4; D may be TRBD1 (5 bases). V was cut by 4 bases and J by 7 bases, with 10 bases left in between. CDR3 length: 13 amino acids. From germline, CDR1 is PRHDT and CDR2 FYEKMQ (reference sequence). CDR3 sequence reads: CASSWQGGEKLFF. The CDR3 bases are TGTGCCAGCAGCTGGCAGGGAGGTGAAAAACTGTTTTTT.

CDR3 in DNA: TGTGCCAGTAGTGAAACAGACCACCTGAACACTGAAGCTTTCTTT. Translation gives CASSETDHLNTEAFF. This chain joins TRBV19 and TRBJ1-1; D not resolved. Germline CDR1 is LNHDA and CDR2 is SQIVND (reference sequence). V lost 5 bases to trimming and J lost 0 bases, with 13 bases between them. This CDR3 has 15 amino acids.

Here the CDR3 DNA reads TGCGCCAGCAGCCAAGGGGTGGCGGCTAGCGGGAGCGGGGAGCAGTTCTTC. It specifies CASSQGVAASGSGEQFF. V and J are TRBV4-1 and TRBJ2-1, with 10 bases that match TRBD2. V shed 1 base, J shed 10 bases, and the junction held 13 bases outside the gene matches. CDR3 length equals 17 residues. Germline CDR1 MGHRA, CDR2 YSYEKL.

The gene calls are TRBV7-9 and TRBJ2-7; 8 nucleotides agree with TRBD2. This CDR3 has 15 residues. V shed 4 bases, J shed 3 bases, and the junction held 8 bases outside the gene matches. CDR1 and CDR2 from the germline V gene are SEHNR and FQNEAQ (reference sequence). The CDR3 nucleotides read TGTGCCAGCAGCTCCGGGGGGGCTGGATACTACGAGCAGTACTTC. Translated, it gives CASSSGGAGYYEQYF.

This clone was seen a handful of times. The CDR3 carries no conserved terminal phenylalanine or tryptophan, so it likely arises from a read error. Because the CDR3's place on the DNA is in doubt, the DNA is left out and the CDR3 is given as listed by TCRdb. CDR3 sequence: CASSLGTVIHGYTV. The chain uses TRBV13 and TRBJ1-2; the table calls TRBD1, which could not be checked here. Germline values: CDR1 PRHDT, CDR2 FYEKMQ (reference sequence). Including both end residues, the CDR3 is 14 amino acids long.

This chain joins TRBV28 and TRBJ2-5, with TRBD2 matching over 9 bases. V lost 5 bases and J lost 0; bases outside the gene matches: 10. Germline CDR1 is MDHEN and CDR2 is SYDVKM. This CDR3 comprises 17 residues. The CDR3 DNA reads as TGTGCCAGCAGTCCGAACCGACTAGCGGCTAACCAAGAGACCCAGTACTTC. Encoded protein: CASSPNRLAANQETQYF.

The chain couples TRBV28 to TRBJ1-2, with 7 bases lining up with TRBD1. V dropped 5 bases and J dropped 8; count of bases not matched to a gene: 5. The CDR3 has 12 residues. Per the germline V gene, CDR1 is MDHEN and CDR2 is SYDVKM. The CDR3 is CASSTTRGGYTF. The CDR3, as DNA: TGTGCCAGCAGTACAACCAGGGGGGGCTACACCTTC.

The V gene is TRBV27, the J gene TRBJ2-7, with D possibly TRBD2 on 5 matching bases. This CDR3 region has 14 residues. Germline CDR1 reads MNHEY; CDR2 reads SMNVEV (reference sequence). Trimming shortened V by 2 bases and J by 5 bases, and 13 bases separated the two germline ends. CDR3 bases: TGTGCCAGCAGTTTAGAGGGTGGGTTGCACGAGCAGTACTTC. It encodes CASSLEGGLHEQYF.

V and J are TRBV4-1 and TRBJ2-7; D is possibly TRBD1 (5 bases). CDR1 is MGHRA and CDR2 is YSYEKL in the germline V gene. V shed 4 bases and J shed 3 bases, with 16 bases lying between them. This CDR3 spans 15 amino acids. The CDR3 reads CASSPEKQAYYEQYF. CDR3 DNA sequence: TGCGCCAGCAGCCCCGAGAAACAGGCATACTACGAGCAGTACTTC.

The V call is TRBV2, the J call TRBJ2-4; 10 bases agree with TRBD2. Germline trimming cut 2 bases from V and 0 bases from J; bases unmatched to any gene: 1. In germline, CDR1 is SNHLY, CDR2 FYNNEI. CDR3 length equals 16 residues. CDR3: CASSERLAGAKNIQYF. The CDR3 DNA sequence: TGTGCCAGCAGTGAACGACTAGCGGGAGCCAAAAACATTCAGTACTTC.